This paragraph covers one T cell receptor beta chain sequence. The source of the sample is a study of blood T cell repertoires in COVID-19. Study details: Spain, Italy and the United States supplied samples that represented acute and convalescent COVID-19. PBMCs, B-cell-depleted T cells, or T cells were the source of the cDNA or gDNA that made up the material.

Trimming left V 0 bases short and J 3 bases short, with 14 bases between. The CDR3 loop spans 16 amino acids. Germline V gives CDR1 PRHDT, CDR2 FYEKMQ (reference sequence). Authors' processing steps: Counts of nucleated cells, estimated from reference gene primer amplification, were obtained. TCRdb keeps only in-frame clones here, not all; method: immunoSEQ multiplex PCR. Clonal size and the V and J genes are those of that table, whereas D and trimming came from the DNA. The data show more than 150,000 clones, with around 95% seen just once and approximately 0.8% held by the top ten. One Seattle source followed patients from active infection through their disease course.

Input material: peripheral blood. The receptor was isolated from a man aged 25 to 40 with COVID-19, enrolled during active disease. The genes are TRBV13 and TRBJ1-2, with D possibly TRBD1 on 5 matching bases. The CDR3 bases are TGTGCCAGCAGCTTAGGCAAGGGCCAAGGGGACTATGGCTACACCTTC. This sequence encodes CASSLGKGQGDYGYTF.